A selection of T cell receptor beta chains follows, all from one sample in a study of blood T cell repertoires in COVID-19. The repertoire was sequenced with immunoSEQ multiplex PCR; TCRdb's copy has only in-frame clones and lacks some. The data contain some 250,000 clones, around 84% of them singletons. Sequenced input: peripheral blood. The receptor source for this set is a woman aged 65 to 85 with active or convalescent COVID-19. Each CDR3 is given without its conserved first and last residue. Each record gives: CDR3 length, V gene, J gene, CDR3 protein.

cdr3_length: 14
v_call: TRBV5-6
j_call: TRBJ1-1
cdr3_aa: ASSSRRQGLNTEAF

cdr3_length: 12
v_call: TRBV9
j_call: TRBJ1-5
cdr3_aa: ASSVGQGYQPQH

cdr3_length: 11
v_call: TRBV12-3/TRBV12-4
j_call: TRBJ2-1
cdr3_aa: ASRPPGENEQF

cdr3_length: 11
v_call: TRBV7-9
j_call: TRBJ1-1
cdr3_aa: ASSPTAGTEAF

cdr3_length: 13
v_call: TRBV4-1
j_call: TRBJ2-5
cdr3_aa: ASSQSTGRQETQY

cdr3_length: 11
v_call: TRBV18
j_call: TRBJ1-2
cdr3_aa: ASSPGQDYGYT

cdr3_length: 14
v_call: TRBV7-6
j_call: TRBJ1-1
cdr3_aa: ASSLANKYRATEAF

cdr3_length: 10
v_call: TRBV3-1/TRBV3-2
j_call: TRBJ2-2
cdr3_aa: ASARESGELF

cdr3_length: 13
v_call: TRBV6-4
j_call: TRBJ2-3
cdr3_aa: ASSESGGNTDTQY

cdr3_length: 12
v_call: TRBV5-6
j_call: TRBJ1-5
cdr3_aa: ASSLVGEDRPQH

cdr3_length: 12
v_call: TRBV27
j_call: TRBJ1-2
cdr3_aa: ASSLAQGAPGYT

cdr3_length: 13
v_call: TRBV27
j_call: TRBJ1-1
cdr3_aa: ASSGGWTMNTEAF

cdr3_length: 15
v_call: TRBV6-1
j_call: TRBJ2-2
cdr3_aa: ASSEQGWGRDTGELF

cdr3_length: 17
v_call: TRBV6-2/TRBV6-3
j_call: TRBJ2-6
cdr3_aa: ASSKGQGALGAGANVLT

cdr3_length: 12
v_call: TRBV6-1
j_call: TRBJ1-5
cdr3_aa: ASSRSGANQPQH

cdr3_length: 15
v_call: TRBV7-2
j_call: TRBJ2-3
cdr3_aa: ASSSRLAGPGADTQY

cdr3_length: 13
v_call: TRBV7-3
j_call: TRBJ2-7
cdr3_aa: ASSQGTGKIYEQY

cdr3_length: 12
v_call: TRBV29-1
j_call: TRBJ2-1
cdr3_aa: SVVALTGYNEQF

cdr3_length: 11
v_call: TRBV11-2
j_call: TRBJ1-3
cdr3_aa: ASSLQGGNTIY

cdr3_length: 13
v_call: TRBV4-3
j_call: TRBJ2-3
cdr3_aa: ASSQERWGGDTQY

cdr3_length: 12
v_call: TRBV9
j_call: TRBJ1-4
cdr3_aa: ASSPAQGGEKLF

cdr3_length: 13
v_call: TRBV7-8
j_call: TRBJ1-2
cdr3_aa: ASSPGDRANYGYT

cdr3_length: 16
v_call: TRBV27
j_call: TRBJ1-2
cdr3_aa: ASSYRGGQGGDSYGYT

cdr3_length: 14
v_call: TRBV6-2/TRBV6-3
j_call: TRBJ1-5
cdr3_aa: ASSSTGPGGNQPQH

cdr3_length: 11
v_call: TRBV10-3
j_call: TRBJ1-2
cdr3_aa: AISDNGGYGYT

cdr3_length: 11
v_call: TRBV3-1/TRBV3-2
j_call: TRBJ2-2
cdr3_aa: ASSPGRAGELF

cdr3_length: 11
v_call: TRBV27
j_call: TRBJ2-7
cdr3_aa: ASSGQGAYEQY

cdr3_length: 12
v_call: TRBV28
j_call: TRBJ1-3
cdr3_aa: ASSPWGAGNTIY

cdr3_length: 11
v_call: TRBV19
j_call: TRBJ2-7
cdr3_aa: ASSITPSYEQY

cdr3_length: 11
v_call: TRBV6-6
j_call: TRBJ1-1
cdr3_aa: ASSYLDGGGAF

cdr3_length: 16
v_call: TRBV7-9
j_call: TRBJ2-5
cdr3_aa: ASSPDGTGLLYQETQY

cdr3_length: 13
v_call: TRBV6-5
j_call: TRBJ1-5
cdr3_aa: ASSRDRASNQPQH

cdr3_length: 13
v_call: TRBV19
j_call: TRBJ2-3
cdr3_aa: ASRDSGTGRDTQY

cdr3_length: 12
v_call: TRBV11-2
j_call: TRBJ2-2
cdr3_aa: ASRPGLAAGELF

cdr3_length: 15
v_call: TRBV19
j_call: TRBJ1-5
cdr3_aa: ASSTPWTGPKIQPQH

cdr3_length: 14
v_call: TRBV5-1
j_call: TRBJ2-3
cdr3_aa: ASSSMGAGLTDTQY

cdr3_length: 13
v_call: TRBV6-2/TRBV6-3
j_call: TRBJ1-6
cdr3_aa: ASSPHGQINSPLH

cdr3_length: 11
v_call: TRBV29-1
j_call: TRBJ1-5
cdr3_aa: SVEFGTGQPQH

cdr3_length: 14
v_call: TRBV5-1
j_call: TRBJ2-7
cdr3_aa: ASRALSGQGLYEQY

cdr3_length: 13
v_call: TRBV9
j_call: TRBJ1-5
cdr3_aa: ASSVGEGIGQPQH

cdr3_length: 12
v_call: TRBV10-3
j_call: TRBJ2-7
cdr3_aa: AISVPATSYEQY

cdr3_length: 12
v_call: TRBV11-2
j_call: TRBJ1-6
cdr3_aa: ASSLVGRNSPLH

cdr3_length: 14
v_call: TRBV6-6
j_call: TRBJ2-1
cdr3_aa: ASTLGQGGSYNEQF

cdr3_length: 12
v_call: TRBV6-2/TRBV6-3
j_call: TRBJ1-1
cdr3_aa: ASSYSMGPTVAF

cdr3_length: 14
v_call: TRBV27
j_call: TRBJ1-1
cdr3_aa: ASSLSGRNINTEAF

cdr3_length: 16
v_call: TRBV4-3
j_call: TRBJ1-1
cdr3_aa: ASSQDKGGGNMNTEAF

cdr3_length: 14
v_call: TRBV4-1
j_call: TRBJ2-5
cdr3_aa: ASSQVSTGDRGTQY

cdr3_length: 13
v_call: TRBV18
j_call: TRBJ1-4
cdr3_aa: ASSPSLAGDEKLF

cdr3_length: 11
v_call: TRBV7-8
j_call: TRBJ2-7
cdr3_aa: AASWTGRHEQY

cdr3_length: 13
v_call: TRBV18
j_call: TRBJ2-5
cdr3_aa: ASSVSRTGQETQY

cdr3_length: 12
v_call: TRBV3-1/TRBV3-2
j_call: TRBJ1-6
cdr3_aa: ASSQPDSTAPLH

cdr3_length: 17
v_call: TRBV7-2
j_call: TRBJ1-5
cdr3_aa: ASSLVTGGAGGNHQPQH

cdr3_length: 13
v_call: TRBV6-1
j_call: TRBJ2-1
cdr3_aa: ASSEGQGPYNEQF

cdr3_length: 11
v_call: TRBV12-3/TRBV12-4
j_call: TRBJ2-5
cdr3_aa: ASSLAGGETQY

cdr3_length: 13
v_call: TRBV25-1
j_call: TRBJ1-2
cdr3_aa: ASSDLTGVRSGYT

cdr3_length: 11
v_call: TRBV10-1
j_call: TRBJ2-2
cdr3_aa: ASSPSGHGELF

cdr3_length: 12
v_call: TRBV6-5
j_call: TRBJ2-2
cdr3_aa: ASSYSDLGGELF